The following is a T cell receptor beta chain sequence with its context. The table came from immunoSEQ multiplex PCR; TCRdb's copy has only in-frame clones and leaves some out. This repertoire shows roughly 54,000 clones, 92% found once; its top ten account for about 0.64%. This entry is derived from a study of T cell changes during pregnancy in multiple sclerosis. Germline loops: CDR1 SNHLY, CDR2 FYNNEI. The CDR3 extends over 14 amino acids. Trimming took 11 bases from V and 4 from J, leaving 18 bases between them. This specimen consisted of CD4+ T cells from peripheral blood mononuclear cells, obtained after pregnancy. The receptor was isolated from a female donor with multiple sclerosis, enrolled in a pregnancy study. The chain combines TRBV2 with TRBJ1-5; tentative D call: TRBD1 (6 bases). CDR3 protein: CAVASGTLNQPQHF. The CDR3 DNA follows: TGTGCCGTGGCTTCCGGGACACTTAATCAGCCCCAGCATTTT.